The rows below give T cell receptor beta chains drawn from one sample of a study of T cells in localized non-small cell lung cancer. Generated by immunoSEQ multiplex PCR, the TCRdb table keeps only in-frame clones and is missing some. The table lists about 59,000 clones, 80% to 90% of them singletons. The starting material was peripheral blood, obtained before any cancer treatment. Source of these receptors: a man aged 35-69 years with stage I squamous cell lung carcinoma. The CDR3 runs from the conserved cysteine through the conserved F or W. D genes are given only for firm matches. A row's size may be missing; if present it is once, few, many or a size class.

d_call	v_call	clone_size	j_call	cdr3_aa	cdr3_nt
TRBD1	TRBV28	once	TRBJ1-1	CASSGTGGGRVKAFF	TGTGCCAGCAGTGGGACAGGGGGTGGAAGGGTAAAAGCTTTCTTT
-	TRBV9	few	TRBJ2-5	CASSVVDEGETQYF	TGTGCCAGCAGCGTAGTTGACGAGGGAGAGACCCAGTACTTC
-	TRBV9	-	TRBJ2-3	CASSVVTDTQYF	TGTGCCAGCAGCGTAGTCACAGATACGCAGTATTTT
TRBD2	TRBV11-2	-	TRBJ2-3	CASSSRTSGLTDTQYF	TGTGCCAGCAGCTCCCGGACTAGCGGACTCACAGATACGCAGTATTTT
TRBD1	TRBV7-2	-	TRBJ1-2	CASSLDPTGLLYGYTF	TGTGCCAGCAGCTTAGACCCGACAGGGCTACTCTATGGCTACACCTTC
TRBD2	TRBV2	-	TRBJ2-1	CASSVQRGHNEQFF	TGTGCCAGCAGTGTACAGCGGGGCCACAATGAGCAGTTCTTC
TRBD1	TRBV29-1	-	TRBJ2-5	CSVVGGNLWETQYF	TGCAGCGTTGTAGGGGGCAATTTATGGGAGACCCAGTACTTC
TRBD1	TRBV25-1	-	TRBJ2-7	CASSGTGYFEQYF	TGTGCCAGCAGTGGGACAGGGTATTTCGAGCAGTACTTC
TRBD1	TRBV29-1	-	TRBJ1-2	CSVGQGRSSYTF	TGCAGCGTCGGACAGGGGCGTTCGAGCTACACCTTC
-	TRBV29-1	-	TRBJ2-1	CSVEGAGLGYPEQFF	TGCAGCGTTGAAGGGGCGGGGCTCGGTTATCCTGAGCAGTTCTTC
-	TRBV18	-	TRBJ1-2	CASSLSHPRGGYTF	TGTGCCAGCTCACTGTCCCATCCTAGAGGGGGCTACACCTTC
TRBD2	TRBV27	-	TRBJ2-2	CASREAGGEAGELFF	TGTGCCAGCAGAGAGGCGGGGGGTGAGGCCGGGGAGCTGTTTTTT
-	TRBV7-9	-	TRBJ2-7	CASSSQGSSYEQYF	TGTGCCAGCAGCTCACAGGGATCCTCCTACGAGCAGTACTTC
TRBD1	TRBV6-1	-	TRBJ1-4	CASRTGTFEKLFF	TGTGCCAGTCGGACAGGCACATTTGAAAAACTGTTTTTT
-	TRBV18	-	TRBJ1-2	CASSPAQAGIDYGYTF	TGTGCCAGCTCACCGGCTCAAGCGGGGATTGACTATGGCTACACCTTC
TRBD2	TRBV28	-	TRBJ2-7	CASSFLPGLAGGQLYEQYF	TGTGCCAGCAGTTTTCTCCCGGGACTAGCGGGAGGGCAGCTCTACGAGCAGTACTTC
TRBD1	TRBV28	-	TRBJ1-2	CASSASRQGYYGYTF	TGTGCCAGCAGTGCCTCCCGACAGGGTTACTATGGCTACACCTTC
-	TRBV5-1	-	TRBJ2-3	CASRSEGPDTQYF	TGCGCCAGCCGTTCGGAGGGCCCAGATACGCAGTATTTT
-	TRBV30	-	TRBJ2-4	CAWSVTRWGEAMLAKNIQYF	TGTGCCTGGAGTGTAACCCGATGGGGGGAGGCCATGTTAGCCAAAAACATTCAGTACTTC
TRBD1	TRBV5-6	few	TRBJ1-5	CASSVQGFSNQPQHF	TGTGCCAGCAGCGTACAGGGGTTTAGCAATCAGCCCCAGCATTTT
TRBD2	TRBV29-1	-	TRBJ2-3	CSVGGRATDTQYF	TGCAGCGTTGGCGGGAGGGCCACAGATACGCAGTATTTT
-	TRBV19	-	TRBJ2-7	CASSWGAEVGDYEQYF	TGTGCCAGTAGTTGGGGGGCCGAGGTGGGAGACTACGAGCAGTACTTC
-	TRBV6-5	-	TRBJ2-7	CASMGVGEQYF	TGTGCCAGCATGGGGGTGGGCGAGCAGTACTTC
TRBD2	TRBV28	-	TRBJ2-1	CASSLPLAGGVNEQFF	TGTGCCAGCAGTTTACCCCTAGCGGGAGGAGTAAATGAGCAGTTCTTC
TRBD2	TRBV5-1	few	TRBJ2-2	CASMGTSSNTGELFF	TGCGCCAGCATGGGGACTAGCAGCAACACCGGGGAGCTGTTTTTT
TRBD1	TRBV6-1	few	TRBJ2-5	CASRARQGRSETQYF	TGTGCCAGCAGGGCTAGACAGGGGAGGTCAGAGACCCAGTACTTC
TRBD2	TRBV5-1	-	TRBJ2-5	CASSPLAGLADGTQYF	TGCGCCAGCAGCCCTCTTGCTGGACTAGCGGACGGGACCCAGTACTTC
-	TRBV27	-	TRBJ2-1	CASSLSQGNPTHEQFF	TGTGCCAGCAGTTTATCGCAGGGTAATCCGACCCATGAGCAGTTCTTC
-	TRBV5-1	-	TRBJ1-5	CASSLQGNQPQHF	TGCGCCAGCAGCTTACAGGGCAATCAGCCCCAGCATTTT
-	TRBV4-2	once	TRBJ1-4	CASSQGYEEKLFF	TGTGCCAGCAGCCAAGGATATGAAGAAAAACTGTTTTTT
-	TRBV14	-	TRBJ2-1	CASSHPGDPSSYNEQFF	TGTGCCAGCAGCCATCCCGGCGATCCGAGCTCCTACAATGAGCAGTTCTTC
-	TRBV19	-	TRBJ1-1	CASSLPVNTEAFF	TGTGCCAGTAGTTTACCAGTGAACACTGAAGCTTTCTTT